The 8 T cell receptor beta chains listed next were all sequenced from one sample in a study. In TCRdb, the 5' RACE reads were re-called with MiXCR into one record per CDR3 protein. The sample shows fewer than 10,000 distinct CDR3 sequences, roughly 36% of them seen only once. Sequencing was done on a sample of tumor-infiltrating memory CD4+ T cells sorted from the breast tumor. Subset specified: memory CD4+ T cells, CD4+CD45RO+CD25-. The receptors were gathered from a female donor with breast cancer.

This clonotype ranks as large (0.1 to 1%). This chain links TRBV12-3 or TRBV12-4 with TRBJ2-1; D possibly corresponds to TRBD1 (5 bases). With 5 bases removed from V and 10 bases from J, the gap between germline ends came to 15 bases. The CDR3 sequence is 13 residues long. The CDR3, as DNA: TGTGCCAGCAGTCGCCCGGACACTCTCGAGCAGTTCTTC. This translates into CASSRPDTLEQFF.

The V call is TRBV7-9, the J call TRBJ2-5; TRBD1 matches at 11 bases. Unmatched junction bases numbered 4, after V lost 2 bases and J lost 5 bases. The CDR3 consists of 15 residues. Germline values: CDR1 SEHNR, CDR2 FQNEAQ (reference sequence). The CDR3 DNA sequence: TGTGCCAGCAGCTTACGGACAGGGGGCGTTGAGACCCAGTACTTC. Translation: CASSLRTGGVETQYF.

This clonotype was picked up many times. V and J are TRBV12-3 or TRBV12-4 and TRBJ1-3; D not certain. Trimming shortened V by 3 bases and J by 0 bases, and 12 bases separated the two germline ends. There are 16 residues in the CDR3. The CDR3 spells CASSFSGRTSGNTIYF. The CDR3, as DNA: TGTGCCAGCAGTTTTAGTGGCAGAACCTCTGGAAACACCATATATTTT.

This clonotype was seen at least ten times. The V and J genes are TRBV29-1 and TRBJ1-5; D might be TRBD1 (6 bases). Germline V CDR1 and CDR2: SQVTM, ANQGSEA. CDR3 length: 14 amino acids. V was trimmed by 7 bases and J by 3 bases, leaving 16 bases between them. The CDR3 protein is CSAKYTGLNQPQHF. The CDR3 DNA follows: TGCAGCGCCAAATATACAGGGCTCAATCAGCCCCAGCATTTT. Using reference TRBV29-1 and TRBJ1-5 for the parts outside the CDR3, the full variable domain is SAVISQKPSRDICQRGTSLTIQCQVDSQVTMMFWYRQQPGQSLTLIATANQGSEATYESGFVIDKFPISRPNLTFSTLTVSNMSPEDSSIYLCSAKYTGLNQPQHFGDGTRLSIL.

The chain couples TRBV5-1 to TRBJ2-3, with D possibly being TRBD2 (6 bases). This CDR3 region has 13 residues. Germline V gene sequence: CDR1 SGHRS, CDR2 YFSETQ. V shed 4 bases and J shed 2 bases, with 8 bases lying between them. This chain's CDR3 is CASSTGDTDTQYF. Written as DNA, the CDR3 is TGCGCCAGCAGCACGGGGGACACAGATACGCAGTATTTT.

This clonotype has more than one count but fewer than ten. Without the conserved terminal phenylalanine or tryptophan, this CDR3 likely stems from a read error. This rearrangement joins TRBV18 to TRBJ2-5; tentatively, D is TRBD1 or TRBD2 (5 bases each). This CDR3 has 13 amino acids. Trimming took off 4 bases at V and 1 base at J, with 7 bases between the two ends. Germline V gene sequence: CDR1 KGHSH, CDR2 LQKENI. The CDR3 DNA is TGTGCCAGCTCACTCGGGACCCAAGAGACCCAGTACCTC. It codes for CASSLGTQETQYL.

Comments on this clonotype: One junction end disagrees with the germline gene, perhaps due to a read error. This chain links TRBV5-1 with TRBJ2-3; D call uncertain. The germline V gene encodes CDR1 SGHRS and CDR2 YFSETQ. This CDR3 has 15 residues. CDR3 nucleotides: TGCGCCAGCAGTTTGGGCCCGAGAAGCACAGATACGCAGTATTTT. It yields the protein CASSLGPRSTDTQYF.

Regarding this clonotype: Mismatch with germline at one junction end may stem from a read error. This sequence joins TRBV4-2 and TRBJ1-1, with D tentatively TRBD1 (5 bases). The CDR3 is made up of 16 amino acids. CDR1 and CDR2 from the germline V gene are LGHNA and YNFKEQ. The CDR3 nucleotides are TGTGCCAGCAACCAAGAGGGGAACACAATGAACACTGAAGCTTTCTTT. Translated, it gives CASNQEGNTMNTEAFF.